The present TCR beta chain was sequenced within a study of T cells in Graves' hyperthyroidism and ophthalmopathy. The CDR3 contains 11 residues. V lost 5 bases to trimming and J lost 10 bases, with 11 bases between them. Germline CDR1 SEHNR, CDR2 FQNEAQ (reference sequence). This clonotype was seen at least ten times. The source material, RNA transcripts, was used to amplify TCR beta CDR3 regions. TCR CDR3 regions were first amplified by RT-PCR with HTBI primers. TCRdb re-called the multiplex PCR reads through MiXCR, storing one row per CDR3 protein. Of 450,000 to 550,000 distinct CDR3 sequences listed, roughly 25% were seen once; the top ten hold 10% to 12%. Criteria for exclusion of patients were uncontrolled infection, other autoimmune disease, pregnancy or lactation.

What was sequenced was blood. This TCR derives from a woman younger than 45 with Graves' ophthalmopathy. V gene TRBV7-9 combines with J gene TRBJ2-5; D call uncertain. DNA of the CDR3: TGTGCCAGCAGCCTCGAAGTGGACCAGTACTTC. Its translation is CASSLEVDQYF.